In this sample, the clone carrying this T cell receptor (beta chain) turned up once. The data stem from a study of technical replicates of blood from several donors. Germline V lookup: CDR1 MRHNA, CDR2 SNTAGT. This CDR3 spans 15 amino acids. Between the trimmed V and J ends, which lost 0 bases and 2 bases, there was a span of 8 bases. Profiled with immunoSEQ multiplex PCR; TCRdb holds only in-frame clones, not every one. The data show around 68,000 clones, under 98% seen once. The specimen sequenced was T cells isolated from PBMCs. The clonotype comes from a human donor in good health. The rearrangement uses TRBV6-4 and TRBJ1-3, with D perhaps TRBD1 (5 bases). The CDR3 protein is CASSDSPGAGNTIYF. DNA of the CDR3: TGTGCCAGCAGTGACTCCCCGGGGGCTGGAAACACCATATATTTT.